This T cell receptor (beta chain) was observed in a study of naive and memory T cell subsets. Study-wide findings and caveats: This RNA-based method may be sensitive to activation-related transcript changes.

Blood and skin TCR RNA was reverse transcribed with alpha and beta constant primers. Four PCR rounds used nested alpha and beta constant region primers plus the SP2 primer. TCRdb re-analysed the 5' RACE reads in MiXCR, keeping a single row per CDR3 protein. Altogether just over 25,000 distinct CDR3 sequences are present, roughly 23% being singletons, with the ten largest covering about 1.8%. Whole-blood samples were 2.5 to 3 ml of peripheral blood from healthy adult volunteers. A UMI-containing oligonucleotide was joined by 3' ligation to the TCR cDNA template. V lost 4 bases and J lost 2, with 6 bases in between. The germline gives CDR1 SQVTM, CDR2 ANQGSEA. There are 11 residues in the CDR3. As regards this clonotype: Its cognate antigen is unknown.

The sequence was obtained from a female donor in good health. The V gene is TRBV29-1, the J gene TRBJ2-7; D gene ambiguous. The DNA for the CDR3 is TGCAGCGTTGCCCCCCCCTACGAGCAGTACTTC. Its protein is CSVAPPYEQYF.